One T cell receptor beta chain is described in this entry. V lost 5 bases, J lost 5 bases, and 6 bases stayed unmatched. Germline loops: CDR1 SGHRS, CDR2 YFSETQ. The CDR3 spans 14 residues. This record comes from a study of blood T cell repertoires in COVID-19. Profiled with immunoSEQ multiplex PCR; TCRdb holds only in-frame clones, not every one. The repertoire holds 200,000 to 250,000 clones, with around nine tenths as singletons. This clonotype was sampled from a woman aged 55-70 years who had recovered from COVID-19. The chain recombines TRBV5-1 with TRBJ2-4, with TRBD1 matching over 8 bases. The specimen was peripheral blood. CDR3 in DNA: TGCGCCAGCAGACAGGGGGGAACCCAAAACATTCAGTACTTC. Protein sequence: CASRQGGTQNIQYF.